The clone carrying this T cell receptor beta chain has more than one count but fewer than ten. The target antigen is unknown. The record originates from a study of response to subunit inactivated influenza vaccine. General study results and limits: The authors suggested that few new T cells are recruited per seasonal influenza vaccination.

TCRdb recomputed calls from the RT-PCR reads with MiXCR, one row per CDR3 protein. This table holds around 790,000 distinct CDR3 sequences, 21% found once. Per the germline V gene, CDR1 is SEHNR and CDR2 is FQNEAQ (reference sequence). V lost 5 bases to trimming and J lost 7 bases, with 15 bases between them. The CDR3 is 14 residues long. The TCR sequence derives from a man aged 50 to 60 who received an inactivated influenza vaccine. This chain uses TRBV7-9 with TRBJ1-3, with unresolved D. Sequences were derived from PBMCs from blood, sampled 4 to 6 days after vaccination. CDR3: CASSPSRTGNTIYF. The CDR3 nucleotides read TGTGCCAGCAGCCCATCCCGGACGGGGAACACCATATATTTT.